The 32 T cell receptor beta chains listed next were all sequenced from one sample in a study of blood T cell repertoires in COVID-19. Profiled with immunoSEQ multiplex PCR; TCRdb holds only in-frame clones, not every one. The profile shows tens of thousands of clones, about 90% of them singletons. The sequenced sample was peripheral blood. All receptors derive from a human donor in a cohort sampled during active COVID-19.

The CDR3 is CASSFGQTGSPLHF. Written as DNA, the CDR3 is TGTGCCAGCAGCTTTGGACAGACCGGATCACCCCTCCACTTT. V usage is TRBV7-2 and J usage is TRBJ1-6; perhaps TRBD1 as D (6 bases). The CDR3 totals 14 residues. The V and J ends lost 3 bases and 10 bases respectively, with 13 bases between them. In germline, CDR1 is SGHTA, CDR2 FQGNSA.

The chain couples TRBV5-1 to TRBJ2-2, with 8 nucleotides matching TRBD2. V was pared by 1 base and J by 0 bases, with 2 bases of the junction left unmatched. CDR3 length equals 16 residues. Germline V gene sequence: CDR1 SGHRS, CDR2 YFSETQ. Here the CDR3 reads CASSLTSGANTGELFF. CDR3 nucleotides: TGCGCCAGCAGCTTGACTAGCGGCGCGAACACCGGGGAGCTGTTTTTT.

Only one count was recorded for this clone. The CDR3 loop is CAGRGQGSYEQYF. In DNA, the CDR3 is TGTGCCGGACGAGGACAGGGCTCCTACGAGCAGTACTTC. The chain couples TRBV28 to TRBJ2-7; the match to TRBD1 covers 8 bases. V lost 11 bases to trimming and J lost 0 bases; unmatched junction nucleotides: 6. The CDR3 is made up of 13 amino acids. CDR1 and CDR2 from the germline V gene are MDHEN and SYDVKM.

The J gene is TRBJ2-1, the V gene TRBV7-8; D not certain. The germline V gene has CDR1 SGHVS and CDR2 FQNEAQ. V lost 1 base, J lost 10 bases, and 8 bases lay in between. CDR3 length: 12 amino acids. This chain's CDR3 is CASSLGQREQFF. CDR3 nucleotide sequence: TGTGCCAGCAGCTTAGGGCAGAGGGAGCAGTTCTTC.

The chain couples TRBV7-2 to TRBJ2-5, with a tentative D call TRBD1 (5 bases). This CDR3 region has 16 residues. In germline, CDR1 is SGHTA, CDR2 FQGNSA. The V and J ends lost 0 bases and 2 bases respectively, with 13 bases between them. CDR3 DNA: TGTGCCAGCAGCTTAGCGCAAGGGGCAAGTCAAGAGACCCAGTACTTC. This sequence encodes CASSLAQGASQETQYF.

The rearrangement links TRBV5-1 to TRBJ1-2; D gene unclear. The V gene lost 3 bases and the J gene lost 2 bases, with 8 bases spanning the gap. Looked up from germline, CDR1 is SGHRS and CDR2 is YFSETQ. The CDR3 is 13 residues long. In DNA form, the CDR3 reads TGCGCCAGCAGCTGGGCACGCAACTATGGCTACACCTTC. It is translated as CASSWARNYGYTF.

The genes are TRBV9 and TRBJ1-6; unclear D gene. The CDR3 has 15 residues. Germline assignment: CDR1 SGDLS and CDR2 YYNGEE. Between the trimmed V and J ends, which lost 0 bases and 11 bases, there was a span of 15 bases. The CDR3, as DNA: TGTGCCAGCAGCGTAGCCGGCCACCCGGCGGCACCCCTCCACTTT. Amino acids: CASSVAGHPAAPLHF.

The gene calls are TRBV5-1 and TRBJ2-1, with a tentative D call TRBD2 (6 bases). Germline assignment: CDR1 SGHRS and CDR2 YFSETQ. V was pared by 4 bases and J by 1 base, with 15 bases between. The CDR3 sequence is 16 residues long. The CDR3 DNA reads TGCGCCAGCAGCACGGGACTTCGTACTTCCTACAATGAGCAGTTCTTC. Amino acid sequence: CASSTGLRTSYNEQFF. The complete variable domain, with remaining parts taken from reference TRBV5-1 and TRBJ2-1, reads KAGVTQTPRYLIKTRGQQVTLSCSPISGHRSVSWYQQTPGQGLQFLFEYFSETQRNKGNFPGRFSGRQFSNSRSEMNVSTLELGDSALYLCASSTGLRTSYNEQFFGPGTRLTVL.

This CDR3 is CASSGSWAGTSHGYTF. The DNA of the CDR3 is TGTGCCAGCAGCGGAAGCTGGGCTGGGACAAGCCATGGCTACACCTTC. This sequence joins TRBV9 and TRBJ1-2; D is possibly TRBD1 (6 bases). The V end was cut by 3 bases, the J end by 6 bases, with 21 bases between. This CDR3 is built from 16 residues. Germline CDR1 and CDR2: SGDLS and YYNGEE.

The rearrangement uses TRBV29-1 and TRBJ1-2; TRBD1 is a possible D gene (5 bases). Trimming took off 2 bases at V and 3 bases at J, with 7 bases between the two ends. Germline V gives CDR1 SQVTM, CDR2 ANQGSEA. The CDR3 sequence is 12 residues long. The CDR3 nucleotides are TGCAGCGTTGAAACCAGGGACTATGGCTACACCTTC. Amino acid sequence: CSVETRDYGYTF.

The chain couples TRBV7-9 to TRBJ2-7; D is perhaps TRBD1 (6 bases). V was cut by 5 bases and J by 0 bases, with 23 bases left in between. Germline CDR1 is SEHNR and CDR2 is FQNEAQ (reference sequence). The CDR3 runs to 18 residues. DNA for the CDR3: TGTGCCAGCAGCGCCACGATTTCCCGGGACATAAACTCCTACGAGCAGTACTTC. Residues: CASSATISRDINSYEQYF.

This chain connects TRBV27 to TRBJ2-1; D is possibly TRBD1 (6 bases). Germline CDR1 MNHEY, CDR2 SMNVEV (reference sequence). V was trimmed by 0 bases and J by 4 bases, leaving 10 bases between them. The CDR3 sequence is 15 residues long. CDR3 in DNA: TGTGCCAGCAGTTTATCGCAGACAGGTTACAATGAGCAGTTCTTC. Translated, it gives CASSLSQTGYNEQFF.

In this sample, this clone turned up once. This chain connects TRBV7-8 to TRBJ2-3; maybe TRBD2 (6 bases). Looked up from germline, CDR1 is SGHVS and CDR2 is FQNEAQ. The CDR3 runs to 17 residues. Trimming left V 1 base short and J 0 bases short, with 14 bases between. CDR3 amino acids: CASSLGLVGRSTDTQYF. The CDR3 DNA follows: TGTGCCAGCAGCTTAGGATTGGTAGGGAGGAGCACAGATACGCAGTATTTT.

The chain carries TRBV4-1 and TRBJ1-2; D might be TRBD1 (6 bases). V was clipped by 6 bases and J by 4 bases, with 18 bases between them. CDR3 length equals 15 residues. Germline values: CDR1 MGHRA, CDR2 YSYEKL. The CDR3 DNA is TGCGCCAGCAGTCAATACCGGGACACTCTCTATGGCTACACCTTC. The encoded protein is CASSQYRDTLYGYTF.

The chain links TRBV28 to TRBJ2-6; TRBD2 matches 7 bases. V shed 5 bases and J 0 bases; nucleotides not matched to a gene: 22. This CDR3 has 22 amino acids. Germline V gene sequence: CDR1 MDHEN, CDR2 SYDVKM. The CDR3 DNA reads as TGTGCCAGCAGTCTCCGAGGTTTGAGCGGGACGGCCTCCTTCTCTGGGGCCAACGTCCTGACTTTC. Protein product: CASSLRGLSGTASFSGANVLTF.

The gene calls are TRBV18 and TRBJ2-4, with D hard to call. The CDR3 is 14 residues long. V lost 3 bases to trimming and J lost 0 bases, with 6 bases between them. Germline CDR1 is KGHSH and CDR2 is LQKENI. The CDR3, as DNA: TGTGCCAGCTCACCGGCGGAAGCCAAAAACATTCAGTACTTC. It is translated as CASSPAEAKNIQYF.

CDR3 loop: CASSSLATYEQYF. The CDR3 nucleotides read TGTGCCAGCAGTTCACTAGCCACCTACGAGCAGTACTTC. The chain couples TRBV27 to TRBJ2-7; a possible D gene is TRBD2 (6 bases). The CDR3 runs 13 residues. Germline V gene sequence: CDR1 MNHEY, CDR2 SMNVEV (reference sequence). Trimming removed 4 bases at V and 2 bases at J, with 9 bases between.

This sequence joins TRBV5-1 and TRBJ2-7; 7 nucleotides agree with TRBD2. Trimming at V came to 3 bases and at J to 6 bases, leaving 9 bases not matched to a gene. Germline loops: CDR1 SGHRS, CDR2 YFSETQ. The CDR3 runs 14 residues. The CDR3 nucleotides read TGCGCCAGCAGCTCCTCCGCGACGGGAGGCGAGCAGTACTTC. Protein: CASSSSATGGEQYF.

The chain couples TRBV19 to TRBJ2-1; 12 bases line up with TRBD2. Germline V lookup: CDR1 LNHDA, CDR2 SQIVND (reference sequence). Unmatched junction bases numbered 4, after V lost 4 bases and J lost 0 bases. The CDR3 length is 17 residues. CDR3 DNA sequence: TGTGCCAGTAGTAAGGGACTAGCGGGTGGCTCCTACAATGAGCAGTTCTTC. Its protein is CASSKGLAGGSYNEQFF.

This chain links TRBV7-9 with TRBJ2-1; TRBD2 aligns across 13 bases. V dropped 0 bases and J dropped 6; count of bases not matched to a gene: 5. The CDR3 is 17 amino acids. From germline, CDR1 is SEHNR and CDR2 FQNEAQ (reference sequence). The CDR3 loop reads CASSLAGTSGKRNEQFF. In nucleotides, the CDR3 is TGTGCCAGCAGCTTAGCGGGGACTAGCGGGAAACGCAATGAGCAGTTCTTC. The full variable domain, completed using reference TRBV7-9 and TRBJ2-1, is DTGVSQNPRHKITKRGQNVTFRCDPISEHNRLYWYRQTLGQGPEFLTYFQNEAQLEKSRLLSDRFSAERPKGSFSTLEIQRTEQGDSAMYLCASSLAGTSGKRNEQFFGPGTRLTVL.

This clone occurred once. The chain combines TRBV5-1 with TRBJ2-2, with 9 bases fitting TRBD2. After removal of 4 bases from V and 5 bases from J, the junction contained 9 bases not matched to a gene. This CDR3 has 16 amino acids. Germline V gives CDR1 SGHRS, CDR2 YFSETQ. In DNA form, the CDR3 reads TGCGCCAGCAGCGCTGTAGCGGGAGTACGGACCGGGGAGCTGTTTTTT. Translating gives CASSAVAGVRTGELFF.

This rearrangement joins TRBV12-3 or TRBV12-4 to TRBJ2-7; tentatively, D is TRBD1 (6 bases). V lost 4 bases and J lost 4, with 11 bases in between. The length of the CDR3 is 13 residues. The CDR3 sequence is CASSSYRAYEQYF. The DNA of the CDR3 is TGTGCCAGCAGTTCGTACAGGGCGTACGAGCAGTACTTC.

CDR3 coding DNA: TGTGCCAGCACATGGACTAGCGGAACCTACGAGCAGTACTTC. Translation gives CASTWTSGTYEQYF. The chain couples TRBV28 to TRBJ2-7, with 10 bases aligning to TRBD2. V dropped 7 bases and J dropped 2; count of bases not matched to a gene: 5. Looked up from germline, CDR1 is MDHEN and CDR2 is SYDVKM. This CDR3 has 14 residues.

The DNA for the CDR3 is TGTGCCAGCAAATCCCGGGCGACAGGGCGATTACCATCAATCTACGAGCAGTACTTC. It yields the protein CASKSRATGRLPSIYEQYF. The chain recombines TRBV6-8 with TRBJ2-7; the match to TRBD1 covers 7 bases. Germline trimming cut 7 bases from V and 3 bases from J; bases unmatched to any gene: 24. This CDR3 comprises 19 residues. CDR1 is MNHGY and CDR2 is SAAAGT in the germline V gene.

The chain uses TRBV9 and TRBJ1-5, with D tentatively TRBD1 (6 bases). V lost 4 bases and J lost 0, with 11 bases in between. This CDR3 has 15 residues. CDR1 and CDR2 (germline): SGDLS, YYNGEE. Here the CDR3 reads CASSPRGASNQPQHF. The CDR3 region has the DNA TGTGCCAGCAGCCCCCGGGGGGCTAGCAATCAGCCCCAGCATTTT.

CDR3 nucleotide sequence: TGTGCCAGCAGCAAGACGGGGGGAGAAGCTTTCTTT. Its protein product is CASSKTGGEAFF. The chain links TRBV28 to TRBJ1-1; a possible D gene is TRBD1 (5 bases). The CDR3 loop spans 12 amino acids. Per the germline V gene, CDR1 is MDHEN and CDR2 is SYDVKM. V was clipped by 6 bases and J by 8 bases, with 13 bases between them. The complete variable domain, with remaining parts taken from reference TRBV28 and TRBJ1-1, reads DVKVTQSSRYLVKRTGEKVFLECVQDMDHENMFWYRQDPGLGLRLIYFSYDVKMKEKGDIPEGYSVSREKKERFSLILESASTNQTSMYLCASSKTGGEAFFGQGTRLTVV.

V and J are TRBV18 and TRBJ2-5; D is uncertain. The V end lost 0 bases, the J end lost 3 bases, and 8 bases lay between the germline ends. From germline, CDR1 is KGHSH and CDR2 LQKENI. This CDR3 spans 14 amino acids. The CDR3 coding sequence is TGTGCCAGCTCACCACCCCAACAGAAAGAGACCCAGTACTTC. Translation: CASSPPQQKETQYF.

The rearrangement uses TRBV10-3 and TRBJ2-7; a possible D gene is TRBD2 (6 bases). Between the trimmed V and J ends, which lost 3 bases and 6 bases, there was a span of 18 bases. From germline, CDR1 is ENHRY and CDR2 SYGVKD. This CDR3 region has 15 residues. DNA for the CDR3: TGTGCCATCAGTGATCCCGGGGGAGTGGCGGGCGAGCAGTACTTC. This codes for CAISDPGGVAGEQYF.

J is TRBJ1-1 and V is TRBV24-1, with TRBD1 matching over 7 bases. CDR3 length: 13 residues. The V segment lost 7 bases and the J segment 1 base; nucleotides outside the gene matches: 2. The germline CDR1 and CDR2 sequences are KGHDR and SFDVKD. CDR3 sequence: CATRGQTNTEAFF. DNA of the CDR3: TGTGCCACCAGGGGACAGACGAACACTGAAGCTTTCTTT.

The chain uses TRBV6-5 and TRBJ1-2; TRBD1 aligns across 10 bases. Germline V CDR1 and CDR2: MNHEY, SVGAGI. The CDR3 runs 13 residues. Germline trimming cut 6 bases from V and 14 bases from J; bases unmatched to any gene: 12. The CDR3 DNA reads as TGTGCCAGCAGCAACGACAGGGGGCAGGTTAAGACCTTC. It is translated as CASSNDRGQVKTF.

CDR3 DNA: TGTGCCAGCAGTTTATTAGCAGAAGAGACCCAGTACTTC. It is translated as CASSLLAEETQYF. V and J are TRBV27 and TRBJ2-5; D call uncertain. The CDR3 sequence is 13 residues long. V was clipped by 1 base and J by 3 bases, with 6 bases between them. Germline lookup yields CDR1 MNHEY and CDR2 SMNVEV (reference sequence).

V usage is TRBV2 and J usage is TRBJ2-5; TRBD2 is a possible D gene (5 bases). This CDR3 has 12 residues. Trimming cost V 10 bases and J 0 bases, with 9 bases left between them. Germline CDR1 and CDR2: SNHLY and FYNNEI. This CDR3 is CATRLNQETQYF. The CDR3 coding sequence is TGTGCCACCCGACTAAACCAAGAGACCCAGTACTTC.